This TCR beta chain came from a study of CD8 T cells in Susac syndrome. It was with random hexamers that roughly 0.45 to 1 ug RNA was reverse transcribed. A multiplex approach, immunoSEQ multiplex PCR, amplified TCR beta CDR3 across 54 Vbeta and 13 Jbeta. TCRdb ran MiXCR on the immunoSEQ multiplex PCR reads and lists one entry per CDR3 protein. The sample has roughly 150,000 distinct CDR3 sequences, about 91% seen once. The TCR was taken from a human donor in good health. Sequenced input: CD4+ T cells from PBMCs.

The CDR3 loop reads CSADERSTDTQYF. The CDR3 DNA reads TGCAGTGCCGACGAAAGAAGCACAGATACGCAGTATTTT. The genes are TRBV20-1 and TRBJ2-3; no clear D gene. Germline CDR1 and CDR2: DFQATT and SNEGSKA (reference sequence). CDR3 length: 13 amino acids. Trimming took off 6 bases at V and 0 bases at J, with 10 bases between the two ends.